This TCR beta chain was found in a study of CD8+CD57+ T cells in acquired aplastic anemia. The template used for profiling TCR beta VDJ and CDR3 was genomic DNA. Using its own MiXCR run on the reads, TCRdb lists one record per CDR3 protein. The repertoire includes just over 450,000 distinct CDR3 sequences, around 32% of them detected once, and 0.82% sits in the top ten. This clonotype showed up many times. CD8+CD57+ cell expansion had been shown by flow cytometry in patients chosen for sequencing. The CDR3 spans 15 residues. Germline CDR1 and CDR2: SGHAT and FQDESV (reference sequence). Trimming removed 3 bases from V and 2 bases from J, with 12 bases in between.

This chain uses TRBV11-1 with TRBJ2-3; no definite D call. Input material: sorted CD4+, CD8+, or CD8+CD57+ T cells (not recorded which) from PBMCs. The sequence derives from a human donor with aplastic anemia. In DNA form, the CDR3 reads TGTGCCAGCAGCTTGGGTGGGCATACCACAGATACGCAGTATTTT. This gives the protein CASSLGGHTTDTQYF.